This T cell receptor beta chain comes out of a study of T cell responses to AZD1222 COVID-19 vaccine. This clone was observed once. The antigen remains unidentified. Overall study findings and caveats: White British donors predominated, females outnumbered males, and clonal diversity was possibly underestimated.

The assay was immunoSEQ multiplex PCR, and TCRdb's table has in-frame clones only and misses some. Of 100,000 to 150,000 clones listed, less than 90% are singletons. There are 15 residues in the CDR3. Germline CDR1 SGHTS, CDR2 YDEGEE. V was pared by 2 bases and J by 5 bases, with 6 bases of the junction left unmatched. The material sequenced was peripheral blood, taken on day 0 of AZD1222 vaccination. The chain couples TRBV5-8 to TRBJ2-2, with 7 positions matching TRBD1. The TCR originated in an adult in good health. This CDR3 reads CASSFDRVRTGELFF. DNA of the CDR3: TGTGCCAGCAGCTTCGACAGGGTTCGGACCGGGGAGCTGTTTTTT.